This TCR beta chain was found in a study of blood T cell repertoires in COVID-19. Study in general: Acute-phase and convalescent COVID-19 samples originated in the United States, Italy and Spain. The cDNA or gDNA used as material had been derived from T cells, B-cell-depleted T cells, or PBMCs.

Germline V gene data show CDR1 as SGHAT and CDR2 as FQNNGV. The CDR3 totals 17 residues. Losses at the gene ends were 1 base for V and 4 bases for J; bases not matched to a gene: 8. Study processing details: Estimation of nucleated cell counts relied on the amplification of reference gene primers. Profiled with immunoSEQ multiplex PCR; TCRdb holds only in-frame clones, not every one. The V and J calls and clone size were taken over from that table, and D and trimming were inferred from the DNA. The sample yields around 180,000 clones, around 83% seen once. The source of this sequence is a human donor in a cohort sampled during active COVID-19. The sequencing input was peripheral blood. The chain uses TRBV11-2 and TRBJ2-7; 12 nucleotides agree with TRBD1. The chain's CDR3 is CASSLAHTGQGAYEQYF. CDR3 sequence (DNA): TGTGCCAGCAGCTTAGCTCACACGGGACAGGGGGCGTACGAGCAGTACTTC.